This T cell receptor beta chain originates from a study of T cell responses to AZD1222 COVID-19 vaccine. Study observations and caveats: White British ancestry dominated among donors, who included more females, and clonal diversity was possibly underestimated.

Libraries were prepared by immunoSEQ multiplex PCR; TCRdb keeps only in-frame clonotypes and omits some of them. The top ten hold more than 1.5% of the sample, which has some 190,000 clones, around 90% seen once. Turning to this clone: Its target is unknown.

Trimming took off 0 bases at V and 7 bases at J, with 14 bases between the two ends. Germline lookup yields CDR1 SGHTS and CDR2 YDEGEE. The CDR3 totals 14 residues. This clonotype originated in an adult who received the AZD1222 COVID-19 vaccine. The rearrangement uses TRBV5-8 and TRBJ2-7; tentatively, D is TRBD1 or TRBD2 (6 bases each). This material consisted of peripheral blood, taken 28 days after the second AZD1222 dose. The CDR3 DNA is TGTGCCAGCAGCTTGGGTACAGGGAGGAGGGAGCAGTACTTC. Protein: CASSLGTGRREQYF.